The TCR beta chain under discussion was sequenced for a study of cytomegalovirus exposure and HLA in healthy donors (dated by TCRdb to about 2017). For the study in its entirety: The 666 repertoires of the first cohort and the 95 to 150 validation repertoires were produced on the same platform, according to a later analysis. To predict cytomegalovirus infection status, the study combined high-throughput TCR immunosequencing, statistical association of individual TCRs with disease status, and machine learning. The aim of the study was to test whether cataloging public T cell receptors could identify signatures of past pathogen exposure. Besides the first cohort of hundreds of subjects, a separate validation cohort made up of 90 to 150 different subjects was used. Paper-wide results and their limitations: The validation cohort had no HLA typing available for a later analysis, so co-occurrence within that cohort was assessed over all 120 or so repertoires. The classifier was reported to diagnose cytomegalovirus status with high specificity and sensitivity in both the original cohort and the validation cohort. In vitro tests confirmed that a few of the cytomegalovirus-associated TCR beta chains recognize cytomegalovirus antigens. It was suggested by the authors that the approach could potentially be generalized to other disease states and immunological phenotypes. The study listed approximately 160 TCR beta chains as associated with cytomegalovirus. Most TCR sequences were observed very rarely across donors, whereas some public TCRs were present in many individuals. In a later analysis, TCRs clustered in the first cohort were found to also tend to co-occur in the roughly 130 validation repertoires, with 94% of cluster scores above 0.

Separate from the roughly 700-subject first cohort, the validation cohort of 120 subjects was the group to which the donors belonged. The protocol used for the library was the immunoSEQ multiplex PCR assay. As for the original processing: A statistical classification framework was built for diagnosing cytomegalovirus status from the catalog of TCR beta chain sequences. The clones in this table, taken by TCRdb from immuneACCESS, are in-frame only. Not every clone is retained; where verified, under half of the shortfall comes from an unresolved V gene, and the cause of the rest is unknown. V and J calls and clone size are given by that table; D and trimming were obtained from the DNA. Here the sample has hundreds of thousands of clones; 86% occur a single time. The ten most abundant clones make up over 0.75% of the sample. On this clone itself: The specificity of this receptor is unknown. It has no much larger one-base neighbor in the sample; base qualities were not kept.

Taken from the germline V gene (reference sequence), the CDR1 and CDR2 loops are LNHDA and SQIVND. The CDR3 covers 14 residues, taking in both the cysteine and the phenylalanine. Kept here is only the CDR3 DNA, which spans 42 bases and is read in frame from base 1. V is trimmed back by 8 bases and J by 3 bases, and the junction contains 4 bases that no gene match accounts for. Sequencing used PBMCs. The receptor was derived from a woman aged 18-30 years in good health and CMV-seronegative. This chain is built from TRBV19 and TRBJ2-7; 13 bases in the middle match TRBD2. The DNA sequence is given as TGTGCCAGTGCCGGGACTAGCGGGATCTACGAGCAGTACTTC. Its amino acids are CASAGTSGIYEQYF.